This TCR beta chain originates from a study of beta chain features in type 1 diabetes. The CDR3 consists of 15 residues. The germline V gene has CDR1 LGHNA and CDR2 YNFKEQ. Trimming at V came to 4 bases and at J to 5 bases, leaving 9 bases not matched to a gene. Reverse transcribing all isolated RNA meant expressed TCRB transcripts were sequenced. Profiled with immunoSEQ multiplex PCR; TCRdb holds only in-frame clones, not every one. The sample holds over 300,000 clones, approximately 8.2% seen once. The source is a woman in her late teens or twenties in good health. The chain has TRBV4-2 and TRBJ2-5; 8 nucleotides match TRBD2. The sample taken for sequencing was central memory CD4+ T cells from blood. The CDR3 loop reads CASSPGRAGVETQYF. For the CDR3, the DNA is TGTGCCAGCAGCCCCGGGAGGGCCGGCGTGGAGACCCAGTACTTC.